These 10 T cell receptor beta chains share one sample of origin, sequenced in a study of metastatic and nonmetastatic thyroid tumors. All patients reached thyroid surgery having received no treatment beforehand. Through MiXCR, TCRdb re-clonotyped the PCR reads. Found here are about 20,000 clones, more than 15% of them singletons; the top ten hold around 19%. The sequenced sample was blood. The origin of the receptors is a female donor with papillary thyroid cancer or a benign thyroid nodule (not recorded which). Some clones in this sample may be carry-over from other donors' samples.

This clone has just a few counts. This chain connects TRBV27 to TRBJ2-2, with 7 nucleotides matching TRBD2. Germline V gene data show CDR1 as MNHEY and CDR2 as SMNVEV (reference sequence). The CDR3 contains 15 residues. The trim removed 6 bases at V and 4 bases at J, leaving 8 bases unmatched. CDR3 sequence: CASRDETSSTGELFF. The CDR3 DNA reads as TGTGCCAGCAGAGATGAGACTAGCTCCACCGGGGAGCTGTTTTTT.

Here the CDR3 reads CASSYSDLAGTYEQYF. The DNA of the CDR3 is TGTGCCAGCAGTTACTCGGATCTAGCGGGAACCTACGAGCAGTACTTC. The rearrangement links TRBV6-2 or TRBV6-3 to TRBJ2-7; 9 bases are a match to TRBD2. Looked up from germline, CDR1 is MNHEY and CDR2 is SVGEGT. This CDR3 has 16 residues. V lost 0 bases to trimming and J lost 2 bases; unmatched junction nucleotides: 5.

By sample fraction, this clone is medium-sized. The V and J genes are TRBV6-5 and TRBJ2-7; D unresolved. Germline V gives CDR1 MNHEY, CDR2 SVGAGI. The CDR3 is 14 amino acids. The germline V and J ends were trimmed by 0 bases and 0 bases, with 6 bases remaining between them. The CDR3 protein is CASSYSGSSYEQYF. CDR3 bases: TGTGCCAGCAGTTACTCAGGTAGCTCCTACGAGCAGTACTTC.

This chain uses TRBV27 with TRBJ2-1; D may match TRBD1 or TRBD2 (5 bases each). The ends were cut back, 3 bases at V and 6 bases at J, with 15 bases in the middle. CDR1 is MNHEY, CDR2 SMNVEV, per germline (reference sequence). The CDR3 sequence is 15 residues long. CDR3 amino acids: CASSFLRVRGNEQFF. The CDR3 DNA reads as TGTGCCAGCAGTTTTCTTAGGGTGAGGGGCAATGAGCAGTTCTTC.

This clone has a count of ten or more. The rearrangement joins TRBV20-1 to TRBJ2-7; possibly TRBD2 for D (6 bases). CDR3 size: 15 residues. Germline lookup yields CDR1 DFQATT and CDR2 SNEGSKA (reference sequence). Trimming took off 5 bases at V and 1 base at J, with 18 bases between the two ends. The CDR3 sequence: CSASSVTGASYEQYF. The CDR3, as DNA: TGCAGTGCTTCGAGCGTGACGGGAGCTTCCTACGAGCAGTACTTC.

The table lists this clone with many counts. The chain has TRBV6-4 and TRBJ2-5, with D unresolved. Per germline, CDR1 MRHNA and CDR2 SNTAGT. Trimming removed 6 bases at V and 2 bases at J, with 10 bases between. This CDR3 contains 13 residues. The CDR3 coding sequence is TGTGCCAGCAGGGAGCCAAGGCAAGAGACCCAGTACTTC. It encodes CASREPRQETQYF.

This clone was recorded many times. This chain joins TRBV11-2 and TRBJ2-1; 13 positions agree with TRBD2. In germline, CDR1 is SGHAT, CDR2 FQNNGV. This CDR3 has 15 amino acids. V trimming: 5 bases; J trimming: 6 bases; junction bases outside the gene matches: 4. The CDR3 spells CASSPTSGGSNEQFF. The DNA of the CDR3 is TGTGCCAGCAGCCCGACTAGCGGGGGGTCCAATGAGCAGTTCTTC.

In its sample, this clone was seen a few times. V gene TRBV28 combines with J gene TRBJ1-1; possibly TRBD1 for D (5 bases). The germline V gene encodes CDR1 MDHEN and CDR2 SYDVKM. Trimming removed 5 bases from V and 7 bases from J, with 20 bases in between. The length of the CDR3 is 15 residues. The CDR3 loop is CASSQPQGVCREAFF. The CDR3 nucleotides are TGTGCCAGCAGTCAACCGCAGGGCGTCTGTCGTGAAGCTTTCTTT.

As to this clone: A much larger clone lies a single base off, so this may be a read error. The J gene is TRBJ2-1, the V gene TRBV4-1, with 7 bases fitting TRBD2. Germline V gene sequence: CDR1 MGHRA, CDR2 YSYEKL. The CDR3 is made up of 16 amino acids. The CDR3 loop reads CASIQVGGSSYNEQFF. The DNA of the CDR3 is TGCGCCAGCATCCAAGTCGGGGGGAGCTCCTACAATGAGCAGTTCTTC.

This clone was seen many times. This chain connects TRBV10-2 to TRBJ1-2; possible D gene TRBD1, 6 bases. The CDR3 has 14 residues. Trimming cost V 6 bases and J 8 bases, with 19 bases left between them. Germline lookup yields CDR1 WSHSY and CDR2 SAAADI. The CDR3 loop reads CASRDTGPRRGYTF. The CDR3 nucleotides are TGCGCCAGCAGGGATACAGGGCCTCGCAGGGGCTACACCTTC.